This T cell receptor beta chain stems from a study of shared clonotypes between healthy human individuals. About the research overall: CD4 naive cells filled three plates per donor, CD4 memory three, CD8 naive two and CD8 memory one.

Germline CDR1 and CDR2: GTSNPN and SVGIG (reference sequence). The CDR3 sequence is 14 residues long. The V gene end was trimmed by 0 bases and the J gene end by 6 bases; junction bases not matched to a gene: 2. Each subset's genomic DNA was split evenly across several immunoSEQ plates. In the authors' workflow: In the immunoSEQ data, sequences were junction-only and lacked quality scores, so filtering differed. Assay used: immunoSEQ multiplex PCR; TCRdb lists only in-frame clones, some missing. V, J and clone size reflect that table, while D and trimming were determined from the DNA. This sample has approximately 530,000 clones, with 95% to 97% found just once. Regarding this clone: Antigen: not known.

General study findings and limits: As a rule, naive subsets had a larger estimated richness than memory subsets.

Sequencing input: naive CD4+ T cells sorted from blood. As to subset: CD45RA+ positively selected. This clonotype originated in a woman in her 30s in good health. The chain joins TRBV30 to TRBJ1-5; TRBD1 aligns across 10 bases. CDR3 loop: CAWSVDRGPQPQHF. The DNA of the CDR3 is TGTGCCTGGAGTGTCGACAGGGGGCCTCAGCCCCAGCATTTT.